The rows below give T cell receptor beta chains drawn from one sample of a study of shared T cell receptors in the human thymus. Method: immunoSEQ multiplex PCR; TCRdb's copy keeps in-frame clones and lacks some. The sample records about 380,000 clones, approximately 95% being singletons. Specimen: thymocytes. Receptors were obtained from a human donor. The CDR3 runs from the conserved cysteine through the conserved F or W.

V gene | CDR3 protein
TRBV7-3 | CASSLTHTGELFF
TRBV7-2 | CASSVKRDGGLDIDTQYF
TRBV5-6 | CASSLRRGRALGTDTQYF
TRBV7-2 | CASPGPTTYEQYF
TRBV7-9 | CASSSDRARRGELFF
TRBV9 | CASSVGLASGYTGELFF
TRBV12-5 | CASGSSPRQGFGQVAGELFF
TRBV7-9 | CASSPIPTNEKLFF
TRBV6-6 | CASSLEWRVIHTQYF
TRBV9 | CAITTSSYEQYF
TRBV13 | CASSSGASGVPILSYNEQFF
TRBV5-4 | CASSLGQGRNTGELFF
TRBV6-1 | CASSEAGDSTDTQYF
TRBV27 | CASSPRIGTGETQYF
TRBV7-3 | CASSLTFGTYISYEQYF
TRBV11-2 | CASSLGGRLAGFPYEQYF
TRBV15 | CATSREMSYEQYF
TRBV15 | CATSREGGSRQETQYF
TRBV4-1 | CASSQGSGTWANVLTF
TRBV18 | CASSPAGAYRAYNEQFF
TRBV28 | CASSGLTPLAKNIQYF
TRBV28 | CASSLRQTRRYQPQHF
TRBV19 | CASSIASPWDSSYNEQFF
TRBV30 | CAWSAPGLNNEQFF
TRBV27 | CASKTSARLAGDFARNEQFF
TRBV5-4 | CASSLSGAFFNTDTQYF
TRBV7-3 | CASSLRAGNTEAFF
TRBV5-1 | CASSFRRVTWGYTF
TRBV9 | CASSVPTSGGLNEQFF
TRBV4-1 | CASSQEQGLAVSDRLAKNIQYF
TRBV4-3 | CASSPPGQGPSNTGELFF
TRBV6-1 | CASSEGGDRDGYTF
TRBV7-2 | CASSLGDSRQETQYF
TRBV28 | CASRPPGPEGTEAFF
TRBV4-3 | CASSQERGLGLAGEGNEQFF
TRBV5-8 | CASSPEVTEAFF
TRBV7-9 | CASREGRHASYEQYF
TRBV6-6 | CASSSTSSKQYF
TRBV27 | CASSFTGGSYNEQFF
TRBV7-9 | CASSLEAQGGNQPQHF
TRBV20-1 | CSARKDDEQFF
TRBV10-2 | CASSLLRTEPSYEQYF